These 19 T cell receptor beta chains were sequenced from one sample in a study of blood T cell repertoires in COVID-19. Measured with immunoSEQ multiplex PCR; TCRdb has only the in-frame clones, and not every one. The profile covers around 170,000 clones, with 87% appearing a single time and roughly 7.3% taken by the ten largest. The specimen sequenced was PBMCs or T cells enriched from blood (not recorded which). The receptor set was obtained from a woman in her forties or fifties who had recovered from COVID-19.

This clone occurred a few times. The rearrangement links TRBV27 to TRBJ2-5; D might be TRBD1 (5 bases). Germline CDR1 reads MNHEY; CDR2 reads SMNVEV (reference sequence). V lost 5 bases, J lost 7 bases, and 14 bases lay in between. This CDR3 comprises 13 residues. Here the CDR3 reads CASSARGPGTQYF. As DNA, the CDR3 is TGTGCCAGCAGTGCAAGGGGTCCCGGGACCCAGTACTTC.

The chain carries TRBV6-5 and TRBJ2-7; D unresolved. Trimming stripped 0 bases from V and 0 bases from J, with 6 bases between. The CDR3 is 14 residues long. CDR1 and CDR2 from the germline V gene are MNHEY and SVGAGI. CDR3 protein: CASSYSWSSYEQYF. Here the CDR3 DNA reads TGTGCCAGCAGTTACTCCTGGAGCTCCTACGAGCAGTACTTC.

V is TRBV7-9 and J is TRBJ1-5, with D maybe TRBD1 (5 bases). Germline V gene lookup returns CDR1 SEHNR and CDR2 FQNEAQ (reference sequence). The CDR3 consists of 14 residues. The V and J ends lost 5 bases and 6 bases respectively, with 14 bases between them. CDR3 sequence: CASSGTQGGQPQHF. The CDR3 DNA reads as TGTGCCAGCAGCGGCACGCAGGGAGGTCAGCCCCAGCATTTT.

The chain carries TRBV5-5 and TRBJ2-3, with 8 nucleotides matching TRBD2. There are 17 residues in the CDR3. Losses at the gene ends were 4 bases for V and 2 bases for J; bases not matched to a gene: 12. Germline values: CDR1 SGHKS, CDR2 YYEKEE (reference sequence). Written as DNA, the CDR3 is TGTGCCAGCAGCGCCCCCGGGACTAGGGACCTCACAGATACGCAGTATTTT. Translating it yields CASSAPGTRDLTDTQYF.

V gene TRBV4-1 combines with J gene TRBJ2-3, with TRBD1 identical over 9 bases. Germline loops: CDR1 MGHRA, CDR2 YSYEKL. J was trimmed by 3 bases and V by 0 bases; bases with no gene match: 7. The CDR3 runs to 17 residues. The CDR3 sequence is CASSQEGQGQLTDTQYF. DNA for the CDR3: TGCGCCAGCAGCCAAGAGGGACAGGGACAACTTACAGATACGCAGTATTTT.

J is TRBJ2-1 and V is TRBV5-1; TRBD2 matches at 10 bases. The germline V gene has CDR1 SGHRS and CDR2 YFSETQ. The V segment lost 3 bases and the J segment 12 bases; nucleotides outside the gene matches: 12. The CDR3 totals 15 residues. The CDR3 bases are TGCGCCAGCAGCTCCGAGGCAGGACTAGCGGACGCGCAGTTCTTC. It codes for CASSSEAGLADAQFF.

The gene calls are TRBV19 and TRBJ2-1; 11 nucleotides agree with TRBD2. J gave up 6 bases and V 0 bases, and 10 bases lay outside the gene matches. Germline assignment: CDR1 LNHDA and CDR2 SQIVND (reference sequence). This CDR3 region has 18 residues. DNA for the CDR3: TGTGCCAGTAGTATAGATCGGGAGGATAGCGGGAGGGTCAATGAGCAGTTCTTC. Its protein product is CASSIDREDSGRVNEQFF.

The V and J genes are TRBV6-5 and TRBJ2-7; 7 nucleotides match TRBD2. This CDR3 comprises 15 residues. The ends lost 4 bases at V and 0 bases at J; junction bases unmatched: 6. Germline-derived CDR1 and CDR2 are MNHEY and SVGAGI. The CDR3 region is CASSSPSGSSYEQYF. Here the CDR3 DNA reads TGTGCCAGCAGTTCCCCTAGCGGAAGCTCCTACGAGCAGTACTTC.

The V and J genes are TRBV6-5 and TRBJ2-7; TRBD1 aligns across 8 bases. V shed 7 bases, J shed 6 bases, and the junction held 5 bases outside the gene matches. CDR3 size: 12 residues. Germline V CDR1 and CDR2: MNHEY, SVGAGI. CDR3 DNA sequence: TGTGCCAGCACCATCGACAGGGGCGAGCAGTACTTC. Translation gives CASTIDRGEQYF.

Regarding this clone: Sequence at one end of the junction differs from germline and may be a read error. The genes are TRBV7-7 and TRBJ2-5, with a weak D call TRBD1 (6 bases). The germline V gene encodes CDR1 SSHAT and CDR2 FNYEAQ (reference sequence). This CDR3 is 13 amino acids long. CDR3 loop: CASSTGLRETQYF. The CDR3 DNA is TGTGCTAGCAGTACAGGGTTGAGGGAGACCCAGTACTTC.

The chain employs TRBV2 and TRBJ2-3, with TRBD2 identical over 8 bases. CDR1 and CDR2 (germline): SNHLY, FYNNEI. Trimming at V came to 7 bases and at J to 3 bases, leaving 3 bases not matched to a gene. The CDR3 contains 13 residues. CDR3 sequence reads: CASTRGGTDTQYF. The CDR3, as DNA: TGTGCCAGCACGCGCGGGGGGACAGATACGCAGTATTTT.

The chain joins TRBV19 to TRBJ2-1; weak D call: TRBD1 (5 bases). Trimming shortened V by 4 bases and J by 9 bases, and 10 bases separated the two germline ends. The CDR3 sequence is 12 residues long. Germline CDR1 is LNHDA and CDR2 is SQIVND (reference sequence). CDR3 sequence reads: CASSTRVGEQFF. The CDR3 DNA reads TGTGCCAGTAGTACCAGGGTGGGTGAGCAGTTCTTC.

The chain recombines TRBV7-9 with TRBJ2-2; weak D call: TRBD2 (6 bases). The germline CDR1 and CDR2 sequences are SEHNR and FQNEAQ (reference sequence). The CDR3 covers 14 residues. V lost 1 base, J lost 7 bases, and 10 bases lay in between. The CDR3 bases are TGTGCCAGCAGCTTAGAGCTAGCGCTCGGGGAGCTGTTTTTT. Protein product: CASSLELALGELFF.

J is TRBJ2-3 and V is TRBV24-1, with D maybe TRBD2 (5 bases). V gave up 7 bases and J gave up 6 bases, with 13 bases separating them. This CDR3 is built from 13 residues. Germline V gene data show CDR1 as KGHDR and CDR2 as SFDVKD. CDR3 protein: CATRGTPGDTQYF. The CDR3 DNA sequence: TGTGCCACCAGGGGAACTCCGGGGGATACGCAGTATTTT.

The rearrangement links TRBV4-2 to TRBJ1-5, with 9 bases lining up with TRBD1. Germline values: CDR1 LGHNA, CDR2 YNFKEQ. The CDR3 loop spans 17 amino acids. The trim removed 0 bases at V and 7 bases at J, leaving 10 bases unmatched. The CDR3 protein is CASSQDPSGTGRQPQHF. CDR3 nucleotide sequence: TGTGCCAGCAGCCAAGACCCCTCCGGGACAGGGCGACAGCCCCAGCATTTT.

This clone was seen only once. V is TRBV3-1 (or the pseudogene TRBV3-2) and J is TRBJ2-3; 10 positions agree with TRBD2. The junction had 8 bases not matched to a gene; V was cut back by 3 bases and J by 5 bases. The germline V gene encodes CDR1 LGHDT and CDR2 YNNKEL (reference sequence). CDR3 length equals 16 residues. The CDR3 DNA reads TGTGCCAGCAGCCACTCTCTAGCGGGAGTGGGAGATACGCAGTATTTT. Translation: CASSHSLAGVGDTQYF.

The chain recombines TRBV7-6 with TRBJ2-1, with D uncertain. Germline lookup yields CDR1 SGHVS and CDR2 FNYEAQ. Between the trimmed V and J ends, which lost 1 base and 8 bases, there was a span of 3 bases. The CDR3 spans 11 residues. This CDR3 reads CASSLDYEQFF. The CDR3 bases are TGTGCCAGCAGCTTAGACTATGAGCAGTTCTTC.

The chain couples TRBV11-3 to TRBJ1-1; D is unclear. The CDR3 is 14 residues long. The V gene's germline CDR1 is SGHNT and CDR2 YENEEA. With 1 base removed from V and 4 bases from J, the gap between germline ends came to 10 bases. The CDR3 protein is CASSLGQASTEAFF. CDR3 bases: TGTGCCAGCAGCTTAGGTCAGGCAAGCACTGAAGCTTTCTTT.

The chain carries TRBV3-1 (or the pseudogene TRBV3-2) and TRBJ2-2; no firm D call. V was trimmed by 3 bases and J by 8 bases, leaving 16 bases between them. The length of the CDR3 is 15 residues. Germline loops: CDR1 LGHDT, CDR2 YNNKEL (reference sequence). The CDR3: CASSHSRGDRGELFF. The CDR3 nucleotides read TGTGCCAGCAGCCACTCTAGAGGAGACCGAGGGGAGCTGTTTTTT.